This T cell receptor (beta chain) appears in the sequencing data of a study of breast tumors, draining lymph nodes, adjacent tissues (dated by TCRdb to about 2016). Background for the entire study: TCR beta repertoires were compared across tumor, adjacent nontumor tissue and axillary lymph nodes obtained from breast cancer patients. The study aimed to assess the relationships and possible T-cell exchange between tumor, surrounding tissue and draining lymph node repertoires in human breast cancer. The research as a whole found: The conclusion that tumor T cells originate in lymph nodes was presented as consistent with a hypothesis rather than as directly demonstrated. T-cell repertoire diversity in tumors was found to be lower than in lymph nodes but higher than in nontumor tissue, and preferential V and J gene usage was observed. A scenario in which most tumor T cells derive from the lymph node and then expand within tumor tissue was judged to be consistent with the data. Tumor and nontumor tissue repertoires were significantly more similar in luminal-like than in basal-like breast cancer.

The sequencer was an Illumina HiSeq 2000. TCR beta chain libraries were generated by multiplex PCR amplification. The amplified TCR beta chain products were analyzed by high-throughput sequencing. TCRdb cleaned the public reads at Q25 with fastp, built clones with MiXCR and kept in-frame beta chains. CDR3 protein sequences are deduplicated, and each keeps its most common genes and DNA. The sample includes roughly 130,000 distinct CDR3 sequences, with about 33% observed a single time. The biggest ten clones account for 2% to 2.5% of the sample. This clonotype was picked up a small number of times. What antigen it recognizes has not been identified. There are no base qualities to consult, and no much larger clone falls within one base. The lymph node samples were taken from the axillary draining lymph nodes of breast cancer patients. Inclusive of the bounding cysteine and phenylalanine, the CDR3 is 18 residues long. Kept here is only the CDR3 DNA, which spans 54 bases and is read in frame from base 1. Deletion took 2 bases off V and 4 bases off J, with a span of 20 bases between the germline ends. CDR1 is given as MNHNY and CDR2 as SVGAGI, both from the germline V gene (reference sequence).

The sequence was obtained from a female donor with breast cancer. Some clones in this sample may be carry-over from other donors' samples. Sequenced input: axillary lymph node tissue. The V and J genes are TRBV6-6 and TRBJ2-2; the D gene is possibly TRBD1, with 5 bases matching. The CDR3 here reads CASSYPRSGALRTGELFF. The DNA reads TGTGCCAGCAGTTACCCCAGGTCTGGGGCCCTCCGCACCGGGGAGCTGTTTTTT.